The 22 T cell receptor beta chains in this list originate from one sample, sequenced in a study of CXCR3-negative and CXCR3-positive naive CD8 T cells. UMI labels and 5' RACE were used to prepare the TRB cDNA libraries. Following a re-call of the 5' RACE reads, TCRdb has one entry per CDR3 protein and lacks DNA. The listing contains 43,000 or so distinct CDR3 sequences. Material: naive CXCR3- CD8+ T cells from blood. Subset defined: CD45RO-CCR7+CD27+CD95- naive CD8+ T cells lacking CXCR3 (TNR3-). The receptors derive from a human donor in good health. Some clones in this sample may be carry-over from other donors' samples.

The J gene is TRBJ2-7, the V gene TRBV29-1; lacking DNA, the TRBD2 call made by TCRdb goes unchecked. The CDR3 runs 14 residues. Looked up from germline, CDR1 is SQVTM and CDR2 is ANQGSEA. The CDR3 sequence: CSVQLSGSSYEQYF.

CDR3 region: CASGADGANSPLHF. This chain links TRBV12-5 with TRBJ1-6. This CDR3 spans 14 amino acids. Germline lookup yields CDR1 LGHNT and CDR2 FRNRAP.

The chain carries TRBV6-5 and TRBJ2-5; TCRdb reports TRBD1, a call that lacks DNA to check it against. Germline CDR1 is MNHEY and CDR2 is SVGAGI. CDR3 length: 14 residues. CDR3 protein: CASSYGTGVETQYF.

Frequency places this clonotype as medium-sized. The CDR3 region is CASSLGVYEQYF. The chain employs TRBV7-9 and TRBJ2-7. This CDR3 comprises 12 residues. The germline CDR1 and CDR2 sequences are SEHNR and FQNEAQ (reference sequence).

The genes are TRBV29-1 and TRBJ2-7; TCRdb lists TRBD1, though no DNA is available to test this call. CDR3 length equals 14 residues. The germline V gene encodes CDR1 SQVTM and CDR2 ANQGSEA. CDR3 protein: CSESGTPTPYEQYF.

This chain joins TRBV4-2 and TRBJ1-2; the D call from TCRdb, TRBD1, cannot be confirmed without DNA. The germline V gene has CDR1 LGHNA and CDR2 YNFKEQ. CDR3 size: 14 residues. The CDR3 spells CASSQGGPIYGYTF.

The chain has TRBV7-9 and TRBJ2-1. The germline CDR1 and CDR2 sequences are SEHNR and FQNEAQ (reference sequence). This CDR3 comprises 13 residues. The CDR3 reads CASSFFQDNEQFF.

The chain links TRBV4-3 to TRBJ2-3; TCRdb indicates TRBD1, and absent DNA this call remains unverified. CDR1 is LGHNA and CDR2 is YSLEER in the germline V gene. CDR3 length: 15 amino acids. The chain's CDR3 is CASSQDGDVADTQYF.

CDR3 loop: CASSQMTGELFF. This chain links TRBV4-1 with TRBJ2-2. The length of the CDR3 is 12 residues. Germline CDR1 MGHRA, CDR2 YSYEKL.

V is TRBV5-5 and J is TRBJ1-1. CDR1 SGHKS and CDR2 YYEKEE come from the germline V gene (reference sequence). This CDR3 has 15 amino acids. The CDR3 protein is CASSRYNTLGPEAFF.

This chain connects TRBV12-3 or TRBV12-4 to TRBJ2-2; TCRdb's assignment of TRBD1 cannot be checked, as there is no DNA. The CDR3 totals 16 residues. This CDR3 reads CASSSPSRGRTGELFF.

This chain connects TRBV29-1 to TRBJ1-2; TCRdb names TRBD1, which stays unverified in the absence of DNA. The CDR3 contains 13 residues. The germline V gene encodes CDR1 SQVTM and CDR2 ANQGSEA. CDR3 protein: CSVGTPGYYGYTF.

V is TRBV7-2 and J is TRBJ2-1; TCRdb designates TRBD2, a call that cannot be tested without DNA. The CDR3 is 19 amino acids. The V gene's germline CDR1 is SGHTA and CDR2 FQGNSA. The CDR3 reads CASSSSGTSGGPTYNEQFF.

V is TRBV5-1 and J is TRBJ2-7; TCRdb indicates TRBD1, and absent DNA this call remains unverified. CDR1 is SGHRS, CDR2 YFSETQ, per germline. CDR3 length: 15 amino acids. The CDR3 loop is CASSSRQGVPYEQYF.

V is TRBV3-1 and J is TRBJ2-1; TCRdb's D gene call, TRBD1, goes unchecked for lack of DNA. This CDR3 contains 19 residues. CDR1 is LGHDT and CDR2 is YNNKEL in the germline V gene (reference sequence). The CDR3 sequence: CASSPILGQARRSYNEQFF.

The gene calls are TRBV6-2 or TRBV6-3 and TRBJ2-3; the D call from TCRdb, TRBD1, cannot be confirmed without DNA. The CDR3 has 14 residues. Germline V lookup: CDR1 MNHEY, CDR2 SVGEGT. CDR3 protein: CASSYKGRSYTQYF.

This chain connects TRBV7-2 to TRBJ2-7; the TCRdb D gene call, TRBD1, has no DNA to confirm it. Germline CDR1 is SGHTA and CDR2 is FQGNSA. CDR3 size: 13 residues. The chain's CDR3 is CASSTRQGDEQYF.

CDR3: CASVAGGLRQPQHF. The rearrangement uses TRBV2 and TRBJ1-5; as DNA is missing, the TRBD1 call by TCRdb cannot be tested. The CDR3 sequence is 14 residues long. Germline V gene data show CDR1 as SNHLY and CDR2 as FYNNEI.

The chain joins TRBV29-1 to TRBJ2-1. From germline, CDR1 is SQVTM and CDR2 ANQGSEA. The CDR3 sequence is 16 residues long. The CDR3 loop reads CSVEGFILEVYNEQFF.

The chain couples TRBV19 to TRBJ2-7; TCRdb lists TRBD1, though no DNA is available to test this call. In germline, CDR1 is LNHDA, CDR2 SQIVND (reference sequence). The CDR3 is made up of 16 amino acids. The CDR3 is CASRSRMEASSYEQYF.

The rearrangement joins TRBV7-3 to TRBJ2-1; TCRdb's D call, TRBD1, is unchecked because there is no DNA. The CDR3 totals 14 residues. Germline values: CDR1 SGHTA, CDR2 FQGTGA. The CDR3 loop is CASSSGNSYNEQFF.

The chain employs TRBV24-1 and TRBJ2-3; TCRdb's D call, TRBD1, is unchecked because there is no DNA. CDR3 length: 17 amino acids. Per germline, CDR1 KGHDR and CDR2 SFDVKD. The CDR3 spells CATSDESGTVLTDTQYF.